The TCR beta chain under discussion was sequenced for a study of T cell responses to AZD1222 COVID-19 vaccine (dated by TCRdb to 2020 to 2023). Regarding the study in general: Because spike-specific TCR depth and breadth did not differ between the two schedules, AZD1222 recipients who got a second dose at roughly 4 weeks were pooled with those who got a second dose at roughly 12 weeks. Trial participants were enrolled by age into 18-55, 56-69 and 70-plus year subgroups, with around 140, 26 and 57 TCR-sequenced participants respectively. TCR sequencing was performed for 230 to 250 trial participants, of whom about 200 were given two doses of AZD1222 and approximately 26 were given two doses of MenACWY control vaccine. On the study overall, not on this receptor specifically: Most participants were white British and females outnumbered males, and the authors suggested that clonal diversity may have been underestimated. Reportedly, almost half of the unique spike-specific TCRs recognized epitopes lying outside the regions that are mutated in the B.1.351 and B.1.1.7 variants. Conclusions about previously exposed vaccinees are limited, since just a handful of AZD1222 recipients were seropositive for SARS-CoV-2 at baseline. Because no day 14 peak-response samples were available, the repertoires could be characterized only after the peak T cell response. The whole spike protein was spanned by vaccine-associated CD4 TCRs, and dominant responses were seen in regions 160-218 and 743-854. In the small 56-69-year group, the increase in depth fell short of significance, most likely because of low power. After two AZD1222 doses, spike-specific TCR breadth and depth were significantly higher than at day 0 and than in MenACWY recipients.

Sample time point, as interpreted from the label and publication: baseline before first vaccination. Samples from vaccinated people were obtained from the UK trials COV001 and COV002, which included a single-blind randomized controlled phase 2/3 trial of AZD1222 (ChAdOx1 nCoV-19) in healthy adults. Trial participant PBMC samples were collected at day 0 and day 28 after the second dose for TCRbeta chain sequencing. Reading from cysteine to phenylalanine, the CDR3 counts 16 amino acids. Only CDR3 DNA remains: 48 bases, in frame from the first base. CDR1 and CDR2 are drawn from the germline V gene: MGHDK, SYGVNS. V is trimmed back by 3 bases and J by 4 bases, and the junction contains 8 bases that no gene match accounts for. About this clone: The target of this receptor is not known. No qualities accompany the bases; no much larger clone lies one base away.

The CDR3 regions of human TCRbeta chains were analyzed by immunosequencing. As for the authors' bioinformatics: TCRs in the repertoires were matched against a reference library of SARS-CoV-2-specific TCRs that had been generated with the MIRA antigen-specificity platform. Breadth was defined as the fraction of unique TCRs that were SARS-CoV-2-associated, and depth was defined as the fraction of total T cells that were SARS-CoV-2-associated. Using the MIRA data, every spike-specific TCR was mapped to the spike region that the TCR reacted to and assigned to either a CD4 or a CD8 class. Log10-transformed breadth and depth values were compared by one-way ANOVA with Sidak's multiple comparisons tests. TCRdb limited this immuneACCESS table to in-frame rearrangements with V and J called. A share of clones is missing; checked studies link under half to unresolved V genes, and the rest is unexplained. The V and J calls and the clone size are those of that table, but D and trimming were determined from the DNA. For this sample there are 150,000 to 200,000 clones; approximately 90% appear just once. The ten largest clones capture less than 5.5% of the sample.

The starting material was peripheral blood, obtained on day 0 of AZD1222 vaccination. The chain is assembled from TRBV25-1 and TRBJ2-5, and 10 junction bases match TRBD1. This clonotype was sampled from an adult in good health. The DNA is TGTGCCAGCAGTGAGGGGAGACAGGGGGCATCAGAGACCCAGTACTTC. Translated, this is CASSEGRQGASETQYF.